This TCR beta chain was obtained from a study of T cell repertoires in cytomegalovirus infection. Study summary: Carrying CMV and the relevant HLA type showed in public TCR beta signatures. General study findings and limits: The ex vivo response was dominated by HLA-C-restricted CMV-specific TCR beta clonotypes.

After removal of 7 bases from V and 5 bases from J, the junction contained 9 bases not matched to a gene. In germline, CDR1 is LNHDA, CDR2 SQIVND (reference sequence). This CDR3 region has 14 residues. TCRdb re-called the reads through MiXCR, storing one row per CDR3 protein. The table has approximately 300,000 distinct CDR3 sequences, 25% to 30% seen once. In this sample, this clonotype turned up a few times. What it recognizes is unknown. The clonotype originates from a human donor in good health (CMV status not recorded). Some clones in this sample may be carry-over from other donors' samples. The source was cultured PBMCs, collected from culture after CMV antigen stimulation. This sequence joins TRBV19 and TRBJ1-1; 8 bases match TRBD1. Here the CDR3 DNA reads TGTGCCAGTACTCCAGGGGGCGGGAGTACTGAAGCTTTCTTT. Translated: CASTPGGGSTEAFF.